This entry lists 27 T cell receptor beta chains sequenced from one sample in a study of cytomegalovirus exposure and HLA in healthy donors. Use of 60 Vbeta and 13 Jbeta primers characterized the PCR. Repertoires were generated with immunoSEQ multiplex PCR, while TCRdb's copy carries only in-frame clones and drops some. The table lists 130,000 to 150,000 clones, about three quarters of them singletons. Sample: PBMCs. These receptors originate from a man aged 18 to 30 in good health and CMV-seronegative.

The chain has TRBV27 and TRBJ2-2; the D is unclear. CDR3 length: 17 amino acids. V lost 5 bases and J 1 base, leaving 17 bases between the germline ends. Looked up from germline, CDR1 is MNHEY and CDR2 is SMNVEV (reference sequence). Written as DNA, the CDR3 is TGTGCCAGCAGTCATCCAACTGGTTCGGTGAACACCGGGGAGCTGTTTTTT. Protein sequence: CASSHPTGSVNTGELFF.

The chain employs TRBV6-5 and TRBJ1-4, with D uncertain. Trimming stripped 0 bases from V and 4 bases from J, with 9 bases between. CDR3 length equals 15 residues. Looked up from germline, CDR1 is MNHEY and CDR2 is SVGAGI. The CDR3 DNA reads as TGTGCCAGCAGTTACTCTCGGACTAATAATGAAAAACTGTTTTTT. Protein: CASSYSRTNNEKLFF.

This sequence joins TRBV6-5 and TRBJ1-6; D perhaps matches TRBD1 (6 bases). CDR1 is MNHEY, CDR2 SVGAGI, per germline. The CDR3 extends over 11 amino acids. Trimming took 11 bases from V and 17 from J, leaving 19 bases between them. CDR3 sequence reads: CAGGRGTSFHF. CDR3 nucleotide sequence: TGTGCCGGTGGGAGGGGGACGTCATTCCACTTT.

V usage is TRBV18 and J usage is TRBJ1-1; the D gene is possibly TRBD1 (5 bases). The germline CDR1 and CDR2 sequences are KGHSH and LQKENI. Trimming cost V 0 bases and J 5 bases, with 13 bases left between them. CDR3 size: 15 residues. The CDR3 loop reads CASSPPLGEGTEAFF. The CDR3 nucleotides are TGTGCCAGCTCACCACCGTTAGGGGAGGGGACTGAAGCTTTCTTT.

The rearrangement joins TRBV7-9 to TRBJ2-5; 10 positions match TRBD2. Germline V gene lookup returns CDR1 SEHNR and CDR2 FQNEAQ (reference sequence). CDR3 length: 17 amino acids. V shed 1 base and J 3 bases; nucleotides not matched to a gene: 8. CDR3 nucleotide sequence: TGTGCCAGCAGCTTAGGGCGGGCTAGCGGGAGAGAAGAGACCCAGTACTTC. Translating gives CASSLGRASGREETQYF.

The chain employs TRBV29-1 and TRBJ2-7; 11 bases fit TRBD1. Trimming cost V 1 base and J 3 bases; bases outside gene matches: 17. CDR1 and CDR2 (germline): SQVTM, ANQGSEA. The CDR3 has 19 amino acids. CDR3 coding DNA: TGCAGCGTTGAAGGGGGTCCGGGACAGGGGGATAGTAAAGACTACGAGCAGTACTTC. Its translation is CSVEGGPGQGDSKDYEQYF.

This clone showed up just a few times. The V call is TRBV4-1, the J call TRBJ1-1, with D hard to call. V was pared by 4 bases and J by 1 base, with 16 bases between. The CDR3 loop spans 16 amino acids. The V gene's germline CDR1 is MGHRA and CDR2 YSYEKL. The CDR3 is CASSRAVLVRNTEAFF. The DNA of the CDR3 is TGCGCCAGCAGCCGGGCCGTTTTAGTCCGGAACACTGAAGCTTTCTTT.

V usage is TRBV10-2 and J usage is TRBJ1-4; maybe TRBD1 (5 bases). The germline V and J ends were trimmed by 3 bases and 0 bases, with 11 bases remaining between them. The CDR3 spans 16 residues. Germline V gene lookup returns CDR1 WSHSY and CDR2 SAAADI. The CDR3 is CASSDIPGATNEKLFF. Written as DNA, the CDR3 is TGCGCCAGCAGTGACATACCGGGGGCAACTAATGAAAAACTGTTTTTT.

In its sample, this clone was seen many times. CDR3 nucleotide sequence: TGTGCCAGCAGTGACGGGACAGGGGGCGCAGATACGCAGTATTTT. It yields the protein CASSDGTGGADTQYF. V is TRBV6-4 and J is TRBJ2-3; 12 bases align to TRBD1. V dropped 2 bases and J dropped 4; count of bases not matched to a gene: 1. Looked up from germline, CDR1 is MRHNA and CDR2 is SNTAGT. The CDR3 runs to 15 residues.

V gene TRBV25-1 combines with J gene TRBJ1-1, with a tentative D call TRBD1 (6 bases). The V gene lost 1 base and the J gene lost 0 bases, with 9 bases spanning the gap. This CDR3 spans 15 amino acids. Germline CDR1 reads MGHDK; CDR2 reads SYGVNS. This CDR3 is CASSELTGLNTEAFF. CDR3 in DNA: TGTGCCAGCAGTGAATTGACAGGATTGAACACTGAAGCTTTCTTT. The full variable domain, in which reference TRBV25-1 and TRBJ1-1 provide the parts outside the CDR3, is EADIYQTPRYLVIGTGKKITLECSQTMGHDKMYWYQQDPGMELHLIHYSYGVNSTEKGDLSSESTVSRIRTEHFPLTLESARPSHTSQYLCASSELTGLNTEAFFGQGTRLTVV.

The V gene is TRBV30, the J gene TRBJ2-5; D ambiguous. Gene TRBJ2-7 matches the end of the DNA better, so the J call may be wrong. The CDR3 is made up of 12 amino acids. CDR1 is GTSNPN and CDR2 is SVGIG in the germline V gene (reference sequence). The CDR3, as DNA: TGTGCCTGGAGTTCGCCTAACTACGAGCAGTACTTC. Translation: CAWSSPNYEQYF.

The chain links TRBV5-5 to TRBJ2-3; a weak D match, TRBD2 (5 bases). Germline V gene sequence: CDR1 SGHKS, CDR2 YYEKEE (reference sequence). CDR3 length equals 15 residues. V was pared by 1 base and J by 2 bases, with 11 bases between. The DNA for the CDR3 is TGTGCCAGCAGCTTGTTCCCTAGCACCACAGATACGCAGTATTTT. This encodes CASSLFPSTTDTQYF.

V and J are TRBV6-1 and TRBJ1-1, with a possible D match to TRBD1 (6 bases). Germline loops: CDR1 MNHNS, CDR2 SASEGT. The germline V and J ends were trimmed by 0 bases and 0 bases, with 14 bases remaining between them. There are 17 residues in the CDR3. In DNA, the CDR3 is TGTGCCAGCAGTGAAGCAGGGGCAGGGGTCATGAACACTGAAGCTTTCTTT. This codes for CASSEAGAGVMNTEAFF.

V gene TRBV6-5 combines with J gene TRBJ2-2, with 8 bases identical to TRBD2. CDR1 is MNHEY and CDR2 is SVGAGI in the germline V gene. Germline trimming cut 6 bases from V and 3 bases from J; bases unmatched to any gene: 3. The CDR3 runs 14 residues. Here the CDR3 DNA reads TGTGCCAGCAGGGCAGCGGGGGACACCGGGGAGCTGTTTTTT. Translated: CASRAAGDTGELFF.

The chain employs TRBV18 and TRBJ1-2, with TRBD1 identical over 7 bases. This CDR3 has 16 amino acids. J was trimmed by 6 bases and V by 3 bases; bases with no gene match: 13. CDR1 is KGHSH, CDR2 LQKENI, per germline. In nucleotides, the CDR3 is TGTGCCAGCTCACCTCAACAGGGGAATAGGAGGAATGGCTACACCTTC. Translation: CASSPQQGNRRNGYTF.

The CDR3 reads CASRLRALGTGELFF. CDR3 coding DNA: TGTGCCAGCAGGTTGCGGGCGTTGGGCACCGGGGAGCTGTTTTTT. The rearrangement uses TRBV27 and TRBJ2-2; tentative D call: TRBD2 (5 bases). There are 15 residues in the CDR3. The germline V gene encodes CDR1 MNHEY and CDR2 SMNVEV (reference sequence). V was shortened by 6 bases and J by 4 bases, with 15 bases between the two germline ends.

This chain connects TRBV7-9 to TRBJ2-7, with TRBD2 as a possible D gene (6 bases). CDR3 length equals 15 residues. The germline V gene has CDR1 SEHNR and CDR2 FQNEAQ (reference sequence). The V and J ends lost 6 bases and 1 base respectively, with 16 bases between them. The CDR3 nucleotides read TGTGCCAGCAGGGGAGGAAGCGGAAGTTCCTACGAGCAGTACTTC. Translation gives CASRGGSGSSYEQYF.

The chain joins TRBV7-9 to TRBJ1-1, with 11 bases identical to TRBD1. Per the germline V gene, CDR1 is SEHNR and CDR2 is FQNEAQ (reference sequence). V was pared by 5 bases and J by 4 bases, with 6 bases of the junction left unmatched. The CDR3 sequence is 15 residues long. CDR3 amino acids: CASSLDRGRGTEAFF. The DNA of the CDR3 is TGTGCCAGCAGCCTGGACAGGGGGCGCGGCACTGAAGCTTTCTTT. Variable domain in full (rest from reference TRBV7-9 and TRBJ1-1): DTGVSQNPRHKITKRGQNVTFRCDPISEHNRLYWYRQTLGQGPEFLTYFQNEAQLEKSRLLSDRFSAERPKGSFSTLEIQRTEQGDSAMYLCASSLDRGRGTEAFFGQGTRLTVV.

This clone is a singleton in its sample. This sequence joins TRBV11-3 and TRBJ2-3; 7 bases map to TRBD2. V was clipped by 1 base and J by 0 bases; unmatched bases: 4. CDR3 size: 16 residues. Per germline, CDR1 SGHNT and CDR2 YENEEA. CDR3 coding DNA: TGTGCCAGCAGCTTAGGGGCAGCGGGGAGCACAGATACGCAGTATTTT. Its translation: CASSLGAAGSTDTQYF.

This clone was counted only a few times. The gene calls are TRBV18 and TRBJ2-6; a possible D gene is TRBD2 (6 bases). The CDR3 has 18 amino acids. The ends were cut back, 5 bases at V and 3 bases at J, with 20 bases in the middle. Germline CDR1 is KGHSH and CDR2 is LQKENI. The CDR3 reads CASSGGASDPLGANVLTF. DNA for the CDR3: TGTGCCAGCTCAGGCGGGGCTAGCGATCCTCTTGGGGCCAACGTCCTGACTTTC.

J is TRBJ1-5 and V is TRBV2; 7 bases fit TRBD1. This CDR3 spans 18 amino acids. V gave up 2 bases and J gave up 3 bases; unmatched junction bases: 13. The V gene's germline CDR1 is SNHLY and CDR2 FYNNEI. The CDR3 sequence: CASSESGQGVRSNQPQHF. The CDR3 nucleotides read TGTGCCAGCAGTGAATCCGGTCAGGGGGTGCGATCCAATCAGCCCCAGCATTTT.

DNA for the CDR3: TGTGCCAGCAGCTGGGGACTAGCGGGAACTTCGTACAATGAGCAGTTCTTC. Translated: CASSWGLAGTSYNEQFF. The rearrangement links TRBV7-3 to TRBJ2-1; TRBD2 matches at 13 bases. The CDR3 is 17 residues long. V shed 4 bases, J shed 4 bases, and the junction held 7 bases outside the gene matches. Germline CDR1 reads SGHTA; CDR2 reads FQGTGA.

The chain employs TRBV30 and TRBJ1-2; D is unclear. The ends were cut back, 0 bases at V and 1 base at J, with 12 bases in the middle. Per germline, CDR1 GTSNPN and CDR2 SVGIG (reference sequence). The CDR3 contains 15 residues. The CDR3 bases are TGTGCCTGGAGTGTAGATGCGGCCGTTAACTATGGCTACACCTTC. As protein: CAWSVDAAVNYGYTF.

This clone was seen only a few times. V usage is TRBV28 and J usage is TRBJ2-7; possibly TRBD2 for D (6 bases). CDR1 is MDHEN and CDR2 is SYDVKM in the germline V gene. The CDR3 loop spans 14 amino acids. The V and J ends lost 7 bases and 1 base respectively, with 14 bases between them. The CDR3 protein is CASTGTDPSYEQYF. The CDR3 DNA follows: TGTGCCAGCACCGGGACTGACCCTTCCTACGAGCAGTACTTC.

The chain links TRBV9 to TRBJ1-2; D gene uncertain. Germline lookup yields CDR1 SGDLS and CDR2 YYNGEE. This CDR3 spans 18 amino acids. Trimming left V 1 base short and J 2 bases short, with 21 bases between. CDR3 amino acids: CASSVHATSIMLNYGYTF. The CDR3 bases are TGTGCCAGCAGCGTACACGCGACTTCTATCATGTTAAACTATGGCTACACCTTC.

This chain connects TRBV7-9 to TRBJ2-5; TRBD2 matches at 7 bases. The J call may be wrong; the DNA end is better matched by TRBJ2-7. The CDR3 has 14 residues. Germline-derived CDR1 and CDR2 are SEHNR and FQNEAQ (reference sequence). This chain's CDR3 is CASSLGGGSYEQYF. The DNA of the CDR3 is TGTGCCAGCAGCTTAGGGGGGGGCTCCTACGAGCAGTACTTC.

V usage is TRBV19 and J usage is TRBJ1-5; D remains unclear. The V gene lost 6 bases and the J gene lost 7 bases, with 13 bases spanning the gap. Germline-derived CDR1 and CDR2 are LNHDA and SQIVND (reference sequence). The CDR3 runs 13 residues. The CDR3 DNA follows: TGTGCCAGTAGATCGGGTTTTAGGCAGCCCCAGCATTTT. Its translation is CASRSGFRQPQHF.